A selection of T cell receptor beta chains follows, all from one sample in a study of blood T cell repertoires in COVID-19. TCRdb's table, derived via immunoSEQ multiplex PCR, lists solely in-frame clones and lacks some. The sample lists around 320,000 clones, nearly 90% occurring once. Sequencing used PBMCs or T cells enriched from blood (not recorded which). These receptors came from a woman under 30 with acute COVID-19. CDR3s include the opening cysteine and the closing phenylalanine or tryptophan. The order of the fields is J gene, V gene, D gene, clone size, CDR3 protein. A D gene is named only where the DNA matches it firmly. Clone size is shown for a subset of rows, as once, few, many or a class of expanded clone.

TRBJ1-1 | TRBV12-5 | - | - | CASGPERVVTEAFF
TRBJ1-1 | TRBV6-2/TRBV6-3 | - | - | CASSYNFGQGPSVTEAFF
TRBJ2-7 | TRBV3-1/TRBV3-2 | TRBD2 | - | CASSLGTRTEQYF
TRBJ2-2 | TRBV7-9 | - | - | CASSPRGGAGGMTGELFF
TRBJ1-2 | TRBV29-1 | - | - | CSVDQGGYTF
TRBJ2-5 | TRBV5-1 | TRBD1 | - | CASSLGQGETQYF
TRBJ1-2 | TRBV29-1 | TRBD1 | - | CSVTGDAAIYGYTF
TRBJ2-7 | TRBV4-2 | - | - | CASSQDLGDSSYEQYF
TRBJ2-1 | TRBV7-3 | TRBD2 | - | CASSSWTRSSNEQFF
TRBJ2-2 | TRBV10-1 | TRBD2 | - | CASSAFRASGYTGELFF
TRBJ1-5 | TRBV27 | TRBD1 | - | CASSPRGLGNQPQHF
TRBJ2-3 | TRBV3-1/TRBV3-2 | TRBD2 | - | CASSQGPTSGRTDTQYF
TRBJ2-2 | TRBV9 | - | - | CASSVGGENTGELFF
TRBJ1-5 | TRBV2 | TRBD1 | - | CASKDRADQPQHF
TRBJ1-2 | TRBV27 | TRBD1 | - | CASSLRGSRTGIPFGYGYTF
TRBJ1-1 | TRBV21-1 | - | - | CASSTGQGKNTEAFF
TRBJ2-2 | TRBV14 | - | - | CASSLGLPELFF
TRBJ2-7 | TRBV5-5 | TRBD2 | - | CASSWGKVSGSLGEQYF
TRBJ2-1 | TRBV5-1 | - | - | CASSLGTRGISWFF
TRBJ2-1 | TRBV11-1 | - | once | CASSLNNEQFF
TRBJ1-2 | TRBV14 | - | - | CASSQEGIRQLGYTF
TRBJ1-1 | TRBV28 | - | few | CASSPLPGEGPEAFF
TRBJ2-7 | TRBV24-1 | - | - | CATSGLEKGEQYF
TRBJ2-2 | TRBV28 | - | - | CASRRRVNTGELFF
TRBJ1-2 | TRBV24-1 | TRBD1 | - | CATSDTGTGYGYTF
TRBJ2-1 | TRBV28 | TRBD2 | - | CASSLEREADRPEQFF
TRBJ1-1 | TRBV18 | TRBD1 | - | CASSPDRTTEAFF
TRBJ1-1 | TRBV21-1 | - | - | CASSKKNSPTEAFF
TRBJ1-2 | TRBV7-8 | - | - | CASSLGGSLGGYGYTF
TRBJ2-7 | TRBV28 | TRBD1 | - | CASSFGQVYEQYF
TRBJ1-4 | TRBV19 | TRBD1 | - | CASSGQALATNEKLFF
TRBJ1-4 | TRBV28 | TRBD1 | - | CASSSFSGQVLFF
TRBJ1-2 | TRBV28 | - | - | CASSSLTPNYGYTF
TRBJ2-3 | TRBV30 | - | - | CAWMSLGRVKTDTQYF
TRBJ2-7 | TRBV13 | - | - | CASSSPSSGAHEQYF
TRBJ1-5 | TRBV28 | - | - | CASSPSWGQDNQPQHF
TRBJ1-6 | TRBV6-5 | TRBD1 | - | CASKGTGENSPLHF
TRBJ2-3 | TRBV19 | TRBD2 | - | CASLAGGTADTQYF
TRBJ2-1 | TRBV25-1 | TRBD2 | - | CASSETSGYNEQFF
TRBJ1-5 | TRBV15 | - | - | CATSFGTGGGFQPQHF
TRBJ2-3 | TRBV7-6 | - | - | CASSRRQGGTDTQYF
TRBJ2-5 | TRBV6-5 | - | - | CASSYSRREQTQYF
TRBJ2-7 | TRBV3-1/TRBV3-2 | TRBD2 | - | CASSQAGGYEQYF
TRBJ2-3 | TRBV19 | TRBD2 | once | CASSIPGLAKDTQYF
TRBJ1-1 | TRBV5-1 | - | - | CASSYSGGMNTEAFF